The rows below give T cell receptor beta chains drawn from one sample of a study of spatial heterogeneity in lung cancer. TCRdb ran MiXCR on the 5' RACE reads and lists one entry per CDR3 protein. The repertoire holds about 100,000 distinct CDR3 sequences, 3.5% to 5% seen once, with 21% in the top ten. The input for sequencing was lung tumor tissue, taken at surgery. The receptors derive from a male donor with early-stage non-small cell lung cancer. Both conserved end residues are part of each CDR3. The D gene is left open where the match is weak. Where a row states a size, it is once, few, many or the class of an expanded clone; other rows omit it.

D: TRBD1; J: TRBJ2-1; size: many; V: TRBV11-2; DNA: TGTGCCAGCAGCATACAGGGGAGCTCCTACAATGAGCAGTTCTTC; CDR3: CASSIQGSSYNEQFF
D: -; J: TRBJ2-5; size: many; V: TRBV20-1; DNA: TGCAGTGCTTGGGATCAAGAGACCCAGTACTTC; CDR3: CSAWDQETQYF
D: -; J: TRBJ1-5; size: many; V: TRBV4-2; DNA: TGTGCCAGCAGCCAAACAGGACGAAATCAGCCCCAGCATTTT; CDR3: CASSQTGRNQPQHF
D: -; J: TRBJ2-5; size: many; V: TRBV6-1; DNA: TGTGCCAGCAGTGACGCTCAAGAGACCCAGTACTTC; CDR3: CASSDAQETQYF
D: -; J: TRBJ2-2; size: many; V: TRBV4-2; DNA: TGTGCCAGCAGCCAATTTGACATCCCCACCGGGGAGCTGTTTTTT; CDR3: CASSQFDIPTGELFF
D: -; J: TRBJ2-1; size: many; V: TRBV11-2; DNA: TGTGCCAGCAGCCCCTTGGGGGGCCCCTACAATGAGCAGTTCTTC; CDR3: CASSPLGGPYNEQFF
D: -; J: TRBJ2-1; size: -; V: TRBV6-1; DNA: TGTGCCAGCAGTGTTCTAGCGAATTACAATGAGCAGTTCTTC; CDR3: CASSVLANYNEQFF
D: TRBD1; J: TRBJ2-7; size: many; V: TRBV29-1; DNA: TGCAGCGTCGGGACAGACTACGAGCAGTACTTC; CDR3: CSVGTDYEQYF
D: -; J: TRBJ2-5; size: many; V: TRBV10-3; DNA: TGTGCCATCAGCTCGCTGCGGGGAAAGGGGCAAGAGACCCAGTACTTC; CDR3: CAISSLRGKGQETQYF
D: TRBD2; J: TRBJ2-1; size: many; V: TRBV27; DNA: TGTGCCAGCAGTTCAGGAGCGGGAAATCCCTACAATGAGCAGTTCTTC; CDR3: CASSSGAGNPYNEQFF
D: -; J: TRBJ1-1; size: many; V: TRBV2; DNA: TGTGCCAGCAGCCTTATTGGGGCGTCTGAAGCTTTCTTT; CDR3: CASSLIGASEAFF
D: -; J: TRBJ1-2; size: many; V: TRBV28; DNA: TGTGCCAGCAGTTTAGGTCAGGGATTGTTTGGCTACACCTTC; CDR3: CASSLGQGLFGYTF
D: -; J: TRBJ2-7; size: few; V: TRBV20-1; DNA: TGCAGTGCTAGGGTCGGCAGCTACGAGCAGTACTTC; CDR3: CSARVGSYEQYF
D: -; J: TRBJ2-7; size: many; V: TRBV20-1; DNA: TGCAGTGGAACTCTGGGCAGGGGTTTCGACGAGCAGTACTTC; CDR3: CSGTLGRGFDEQYF
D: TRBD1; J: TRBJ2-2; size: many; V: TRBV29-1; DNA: TGCAGCGTTGAATCTAGGACAGGGGACGGGGAGCTGTTTTTT; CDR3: CSVESRTGDGELFF
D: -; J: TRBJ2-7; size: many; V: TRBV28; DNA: TGTGCCAGCAGCCCGGGGCCCATAGTAGAGCAGTACTTC; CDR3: CASSPGPIVEQYF
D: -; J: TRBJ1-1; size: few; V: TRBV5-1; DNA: TGCGCCAGCAGCCCCCGGGACAAGATGAACACTGAAGCTTTCTTT; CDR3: CASSPRDKMNTEAFF
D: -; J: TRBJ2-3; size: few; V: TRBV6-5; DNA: TGTGCCAGCACCGACGTGTTGGGCAGTGAGGCAGATACGCAGTATTTT; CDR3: CASTDVLGSEADTQYF
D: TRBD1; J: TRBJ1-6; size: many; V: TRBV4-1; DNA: TGCGCCAGCAGCCAAGCCCCCGGGACAGGGTTTGTTTATAATTCACCCCTCCACTTT; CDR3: CASSQAPGTGFVYNSPLHF
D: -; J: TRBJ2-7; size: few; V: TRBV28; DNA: TGTGCCAGCAGTTTCGGGTACAGGGAAGACTACGAGCAGTACTTC; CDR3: CASSFGYREDYEQYF
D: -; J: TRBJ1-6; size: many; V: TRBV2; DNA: TGTGCCAGCAGCCCCTTTCGGAATTCACCCCTCCACTTT; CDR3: CASSPFRNSPLHF
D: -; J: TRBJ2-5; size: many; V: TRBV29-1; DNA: TGCAGCGTTGAGAATCAACAAGAGACCCAGTACTTC; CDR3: CSVENQQETQYF
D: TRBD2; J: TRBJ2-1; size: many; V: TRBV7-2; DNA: TGTGCCAGCACCAAATTTGGCGGGAGATGGAACTCCTACAATGAGCAGTTCTTC; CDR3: CASTKFGGRWNSYNEQFF
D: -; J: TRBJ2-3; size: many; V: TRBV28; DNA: TGTGCCAGCAGTTATTTGGGGGCCCAGGCAGATACGCAGTATTTT; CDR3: CASSYLGAQADTQYF
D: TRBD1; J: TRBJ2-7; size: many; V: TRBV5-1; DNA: TGCGCCAGCAGCGACACAGGGGGTTTTTTGGAGCAGTACTTC; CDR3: CASSDTGGFLEQYF
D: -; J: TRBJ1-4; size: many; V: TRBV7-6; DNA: TGTGCCAGCAGCTTAGGGGCAGGGGATAATGAAAAACTGTTTTTT; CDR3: CASSLGAGDNEKLFF
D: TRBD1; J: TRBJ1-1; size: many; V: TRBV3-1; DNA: TGTGCCAGCAGCCAAATCACAGGGGGCTCTGAAGCTTTCTTT; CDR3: CASSQITGGSEAFF
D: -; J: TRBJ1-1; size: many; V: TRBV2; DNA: TGTGCCAGCACCCGGTTCGGTGAAGCTTTCTTT; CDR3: CASTRFGEAFF
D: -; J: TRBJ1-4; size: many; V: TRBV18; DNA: TGTGCCAGCTCACCATCTCCTGTACTGGGCGGAGCCCTTAATGAAAAACTGTTTTTT; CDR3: CASSPSPVLGGALNEKLFF
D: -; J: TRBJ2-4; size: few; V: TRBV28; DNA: TGTGCCAGCAGTTTACGGCCCGAGACCACCGAAAACATTCAGTACTTC; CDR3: CASSLRPETTENIQYF
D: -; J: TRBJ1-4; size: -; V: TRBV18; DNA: TGTGCCAGCTCACCATCTACAAGAAAACTGTTTTTT; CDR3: CASSPSTRKLFF
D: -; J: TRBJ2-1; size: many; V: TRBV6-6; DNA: TGTGCCAGCAGTTACCGGGAGCAGTTCTTC; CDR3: CASSYREQFF
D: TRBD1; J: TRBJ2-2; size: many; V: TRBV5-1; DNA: TGCGCCAGCAGCCGGGCGGGACAGGCGTCCGGGGAGCTGTTTTTT; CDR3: CASSRAGQASGELFF
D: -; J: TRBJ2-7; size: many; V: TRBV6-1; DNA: TGTGCCAGCAGTGAACCAGGGTTGGTTCCCGAGCAGTACTTC; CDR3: CASSEPGLVPEQYF
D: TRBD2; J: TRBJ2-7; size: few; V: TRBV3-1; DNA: TGTGCCAGCGGGCGGGAGGGCCCCTACGAGCAGTACTTC; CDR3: CASGREGPYEQYF
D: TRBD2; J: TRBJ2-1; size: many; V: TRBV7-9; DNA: TGTGCCAGCAGCACCGGGACTAGCGGAGAGGTCATGCAGTTCTTC; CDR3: CASSTGTSGEVMQFF
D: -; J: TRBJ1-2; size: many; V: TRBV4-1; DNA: TGCGCCAGCAGCCAAGATCCAGGGACTCAAAGACGGGGCTACACCTTC; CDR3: CASSQDPGTQRRGYTF
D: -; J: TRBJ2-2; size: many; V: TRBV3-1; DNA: TGTGCCAGCAGCCCCATCCCGGGCGCGTACACCGGGGAGCTGTTTTTT; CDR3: CASSPIPGAYTGELFF
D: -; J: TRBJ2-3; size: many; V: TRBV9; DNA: TGTGCCAGCAGCGTAGGACAGACAGATACGCAGTATTTT; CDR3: CASSVGQTDTQYF
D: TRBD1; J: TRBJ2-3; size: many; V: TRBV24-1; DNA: TGTGCCACCAGTGACCCCCACAGGGGGTTCGGAGATACGCAGTATTTT; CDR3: CATSDPHRGFGDTQYF
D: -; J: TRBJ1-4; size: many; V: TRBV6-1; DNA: TGTGCCAGCAGGACAACCTGGGAGGCCCGGACCAATGAAAAACTGTTTTTT; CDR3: CASRTTWEARTNEKLFF
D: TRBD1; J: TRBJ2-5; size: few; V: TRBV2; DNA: TGTGCCAGCAGTGAGAGACAGGGATGGACCCAGTACTTC; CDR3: CASSERQGWTQYF
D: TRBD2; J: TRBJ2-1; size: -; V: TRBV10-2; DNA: TGCACCAGCACCCGGGGGGGACTGGACTACAATGAGCAGTTCTTC; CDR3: CTSTRGGLDYNEQFF
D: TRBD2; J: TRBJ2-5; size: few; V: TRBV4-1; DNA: TGCGCCAGCAGCCAAGATCCTAGCGGGAGACTCAGGGAGACCCAGTACTTC; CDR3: CASSQDPSGRLRETQYF
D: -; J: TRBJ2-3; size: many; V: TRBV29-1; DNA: TGCAGCGTTGAAGCCACCGGCGCAGGCACAGATACGCAGTATTTT; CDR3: CSVEATGAGTDTQYF
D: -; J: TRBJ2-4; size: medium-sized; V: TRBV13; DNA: TGTGCCAGCAGTTATGCAGAGAAAAACATTCAGTACTTC; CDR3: CASSYAEKNIQYF
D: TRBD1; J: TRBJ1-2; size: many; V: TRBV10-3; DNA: TGTGCCATCAGTAGGGACAGGGTCGATGGCTACACCTTC; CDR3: CAISRDRVDGYTF
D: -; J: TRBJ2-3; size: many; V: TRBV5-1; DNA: TGCGCCAGCAGTCCGGGGATAGAGACTAGGGGAGATACGCAGTATTTT; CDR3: CASSPGIETRGDTQYF
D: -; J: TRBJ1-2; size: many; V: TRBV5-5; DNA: TGTGCCAGCAGCTTGGACGTGACCGACTATGGCTACACCTTC; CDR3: CASSLDVTDYGYTF
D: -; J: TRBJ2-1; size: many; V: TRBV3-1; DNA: TGTGCCAGCACCACGGGGGAGGCGAGCAATGAGCAGTTCTTC; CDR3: CASTTGEASNEQFF